This TCR beta chain is drawn from a study of blood T cell repertoires in COVID-19. Turning to the study itself: Acute and convalescent COVID-19 samples came from the United States, Italy and Spain.

The V gene's germline CDR1 is SGHTA and CDR2 FQGNSA. The CDR3 sequence is 16 residues long. With 3 bases clipped from V and 9 bases from J, the junction kept 16 bases outside the gene matches. Source study methods: Amplifying reference gene primers gave estimates of nucleated cell counts. Assay used: immunoSEQ multiplex PCR; TCRdb lists only in-frame clones, some missing. The V and J calls and clone size were taken over from that table, and D and trimming were inferred from the DNA. Seen here are roughly 480,000 clones, 85% to 90% observed once, and the top ten hold roughly 0.92%. The rearrangement uses TRBV7-2 and TRBJ2-7, with 8 bases aligning to TRBD1. The sequence was obtained from a man aged 18 to 30 with COVID-19, enrolled during active disease. The sample comprised peripheral blood. CDR3 in amino acids: CASSLDQWTGLSTQYF. The CDR3 DNA sequence: TGTGCCAGCAGCTTGGACCAGTGGACAGGGTTGTCGACGCAGTACTTC.